The present T cell receptor beta chain was sequenced within a study of CD8 T cells in ankylosing spondylitis. Study findings and constraints: Reported data indicate significant enrichment of disease-linked clones within matched ankylosing spondylitis synovial fluid. The study identified a TCR beta motif of several highly homologous variants that appeared characteristic of ankylosing spondylitis blood. As for the disease-linked clones, they showed a CD8+ phenotype and occurred at relatively low frequencies in peripheral blood. Reactive arthritis synovial fluid and blood previously showed some of these motif variants.

About this clonotype itself: The antigen remains undetermined.

One entry per CDR3 protein, called by TCRdb with MiXCR from the 5' RACE reads. The table includes roughly 450,000 distinct CDR3 sequences, roughly a quarter detected once. The sequence was collected from a male donor with ankylosing spondylitis. The sequenced material came from blood, either unsorted or a sorted T cell fraction (not recorded which).

DNA of the CDR3: TGCGCCAGCAGCCAGGAGCGGGAGGGTATTGATACGCAGTATTTT. Protein product: CASSQEREGIDTQYF. The chain carries TRBV5-1 and TRBJ2-3; 10 bases are shared with TRBD2. Germline lookup yields CDR1 SGHRS and CDR2 YFSETQ. Unmatched junction bases numbered 8, after V lost 4 bases and J lost 6 bases. This CDR3 spans 15 amino acids.